Shown below are 13 T cell receptor beta chains from a single sample sequenced in a study of molecular identifiers for immune sequencing clone quantification. MiXCR was run by TCRdb on the PCR reads, yielding one entry per CDR3 protein. The table has about 640,000 distinct CDR3 sequences, around 20% seen once; the top ten hold around 0.86%. The sample taken for sequencing was naive CD8+ T cells from blood, with Jurkat cell RNA spiked in. Noted subset: FACS-sorted CD8+CD4-CCR7+CD45RA+ naive T cells. Every receptor here comes from a human donor in good health. Some libraries in this study had Jurkat cell RNA spiked in.

This clonotype has ten or more counts. The CDR3 DNA follows: TGTGCCAGCAGCCAAGCGGGGACAGGCTACAATGAGCAGTTCTTC. Amino acids: CASSQAGTGYNEQFF. The chain links TRBV3-1 to TRBJ2-1, with 8 bases identical to TRBD1. V shed 1 base and J 3 bases; nucleotides not matched to a gene: 2. Looked up from germline, CDR1 is LGHDT and CDR2 is YNNKEL (reference sequence). The CDR3 totals 15 residues.

The rearrangement uses TRBV28 and TRBJ2-2, with a tentative D call TRBD1 (6 bases). The germline V gene has CDR1 MDHEN and CDR2 SYDVKM. V was pared by 3 bases and J by 7 bases, with 12 bases between. This CDR3 comprises 14 residues. In nucleotides, the CDR3 is TGTGCCAGCAGTTTTAAAGGGGGTGGCGGGGAGCTGTTTTTT. It codes for CASSFKGGGGELFF.

This clonotype was picked up many times. The chain has TRBV6-5 and TRBJ2-1; D not resolved. The CDR3 covers 12 residues. In germline, CDR1 is MNHEY, CDR2 SVGAGI. V shed 2 bases and J shed 6 bases, with 5 bases lying between them. The CDR3 loop is CASSYTRNEQFF. In DNA, the CDR3 is TGTGCCAGCAGTTACACGCGCAATGAGCAGTTCTTC.

The chain is built from TRBV29-1 and TRBJ2-1; 16 nucleotides agree with TRBD2. The CDR3 covers 14 residues. J gave up 9 bases and V 4 bases, and 3 bases lay outside the gene matches. Germline CDR1 is SQVTM and CDR2 is ANQGSEA. The chain's CDR3 is CSVVGLAGGIEQFF. Written as DNA, the CDR3 is TGCAGCGTTGTGGGACTAGCGGGAGGGATTGAGCAGTTCTTC.

The CDR3, as DNA: TGCGCCAGCAGCTTGACTAGCCCCTGGAACAATGAGCAGTTCTTC. This encodes CASSLTSPWNNEQFF. The rearrangement uses TRBV5-1 and TRBJ2-1, with D possibly TRBD2 on 6 matching bases. Looked up from germline, CDR1 is SGHRS and CDR2 is YFSETQ. Trimming stripped 1 base from V and 5 bases from J, with 13 bases between. The CDR3 covers 15 residues.

The chain employs TRBV29-1 and TRBJ2-1; D gene unclear. Germline V gene sequence: CDR1 SQVTM, CDR2 ANQGSEA. The length of the CDR3 is 13 residues. The V and J ends lost 4 bases and 7 bases respectively, with 14 bases between them. The CDR3 reads CSVAGDNINEQFF. The CDR3 nucleotides read TGCAGCGTTGCCGGTGACAATATTAATGAGCAGTTCTTC.

This clonotype was found many times. The genes are TRBV9 and TRBJ1-2; 10 bases agree with TRBD1. CDR1 and CDR2 from the germline V gene are SGDLS and YYNGEE. The CDR3 loop spans 14 amino acids. Germline trimming cut 4 bases from V and 7 bases from J; bases unmatched to any gene: 7. The DNA for the CDR3 is TGTGCCAGCAGCCCAGACAGGGGGCGGGCTGGCTACACCTTC. It is translated as CASSPDRGRAGYTF.

There are many counts of this clonotype. The chain links TRBV5-1 to TRBJ2-7, with D tentatively TRBD1 (5 bases). CDR1 SGHRS and CDR2 YFSETQ come from the germline V gene. This CDR3 contains 13 residues. Trimming took off 0 bases at V and 11 bases at J, with 15 bases between the two ends. CDR3 sequence (DNA): TGCGCCAGCAGCTTGGCCCCAGGGTCGTTCGAGTACTTC. Translating it yields CASSLAPGSFEYF.

This clonotype came up a few times. CDR3 protein: CAAGATDRGNTEAFF. In DNA, the CDR3 is TGTGCCGCGGGGGCAACAGACCGTGGGAACACTGAAGCTTTCTTT. The chain is built from TRBV7-9 and TRBJ1-1, with D maybe TRBD1 (6 bases). This CDR3 region has 15 residues. Germline assignment: CDR1 SEHNR and CDR2 FQNEAQ (reference sequence). Trimming took off 11 bases at V and 1 base at J, with 20 bases between the two ends.

The genes are TRBV4-1 and TRBJ2-3; D call uncertain. The J call is uncertain, as TRBJ1-5 better fits the DNA end. The CDR3 is 14 amino acids. Germline CDR1 and CDR2: MGHRA and YSYEKL. The DNA of the CDR3 is TGCGCCAGCAGCCAAGAATCGGGCGCGGATACGCAGCATTTT. As protein: CASSQESGADTQHF.

This clonotype came up many times. This rearrangement joins TRBV14 to TRBJ1-1; 7 bases fit TRBD1. V was clipped by 6 bases and J by 5 bases; unmatched bases: 6. There are 13 residues in the CDR3. Germline values: CDR1 SGHDN, CDR2 FVKESK. The CDR3 DNA reads TGTGCCAGCAGTTGGCCAGGGGGAACTGAAGCTTTCTTT. This codes for CASSWPGGTEAFF.

This clonotype showed up many times. J is TRBJ2-7 and V is TRBV7-9; D is possibly TRBD1 or TRBD2 (5 bases each). The CDR3 length is 12 residues. Germline loops: CDR1 SEHNR, CDR2 FQNEAQ (reference sequence). V was pared by 5 bases and J by 6 bases, with 11 bases between. The CDR3 loop is CASSGTPLEQYF. CDR3 nucleotide sequence: TGTGCCAGCAGCGGGACGCCGCTCGAGCAGTACTTC.

The rearrangement joins TRBV4-1 to TRBJ1-3; possible D gene TRBD1, 5 bases. V was pared by 4 bases and J by 0 bases, with 13 bases between. Per germline, CDR1 MGHRA and CDR2 YSYEKL. The CDR3 is made up of 16 amino acids. Written as DNA, the CDR3 is TGCGCCAGCAGCCTTGTGAGCGGGGCCTCTGGAAACACCATATATTTT. Translation: CASSLVSGASGNTIYF.